Below, 27 T cell receptor beta chains from the same sample are listed, as sequenced in a study of lymphopenia after photon versus proton radiotherapy. Only in-frame clones appear in the TCRdb table, and some are missing; sequencing was by immunoSEQ multiplex PCR. The repertoire includes 2,000 or so clones, roughly four fifths of them detected once, and about 40% sits in the top ten. The starting material was peripheral blood, obtained from a patient treated with photon-based radiotherapy. All receptors come from a man at least 80 years old with cholangiocarcinoma.

The rearrangement uses TRBV19 and TRBJ1-1; D is unresolved. This CDR3 has 14 amino acids. Germline assignment: CDR1 LNHDA and CDR2 SQIVND (reference sequence). The ends were cut back, 11 bases at V and 1 base at J, with 17 bases in the middle. In DNA form, the CDR3 reads TGTGCCTCGCAGCGGGCCGTATCGAACACTGAAGCTTTCTTT. Amino acids: CASQRAVSNTEAFF.

The genes are TRBV28 and TRBJ2-5; D remains unclear. The length of the CDR3 is 15 residues. V shed 0 bases and J shed 2 bases, with 10 bases lying between them. The germline V gene encodes CDR1 MDHEN and CDR2 SYDVKM. The CDR3 reads CASSLWAGDQETQYF. The CDR3 region has the DNA TGTGCCAGCAGTTTATGGGCAGGCGATCAAGAGACCCAGTACTTC. The full variable domain, completed using reference TRBV28 and TRBJ2-5, is DVKVTQSSRYLVKRTGEKVFLECVQDMDHENMFWYRQDPGLGLRLIYFSYDVKMKEKGDIPEGYSVSREKKERFSLILESASTNQTSMYLCASSLWAGDQETQYFGPGTRLLVL.

V gene TRBV7-2 combines with J gene TRBJ1-2, with a possible D match to TRBD1 (5 bases). Trimming took 4 bases from V and 3 from J, leaving 12 bases between them. Germline CDR1 SGHTA, CDR2 FQGNSA. The CDR3 runs to 14 residues. For the CDR3, the DNA is TGTGCCAGCAGCTCTAAGGCGGGGGACTATGGCTACACCTTC. Amino acids: CASSSKAGDYGYTF.

In this sample, this clone turned up once. One base separates it from a far larger clone, so it is likely a read error. The chain links TRBV11-2 to TRBJ2-5; 8 bases match TRBD2. Unmatched junction bases numbered 4, after V lost 5 bases and J lost 5 bases. Per germline, CDR1 SGHAT and CDR2 FQNNGV. The CDR3 is made up of 13 amino acids. DNA of the CDR3: TGTGCCAGCAGCAAACGGGGGGGCGAGACCCAGTACTTC. It translates to CASSKRGGETQYF.

This chain connects TRBV9 to TRBJ1-5; TRBD1 agrees at 7 bases. The CDR3 sequence is 15 residues long. V trimming: 2 bases; J trimming: 3 bases; junction bases outside the gene matches: 5. CDR1 is SGDLS, CDR2 YYNGEE, per germline. CDR3 nucleotide sequence: TGTGCCAGCAGCGTCGGGACAGCAGCCAATCAGCCCCAGCATTTT. Its protein product is CASSVGTAANQPQHF.

This clone has just one count. The genes are TRBV5-4 and TRBJ2-7, with 9 bases that match TRBD1. CDR3 length: 16 amino acids. Germline lookup yields CDR1 SGHNT and CDR2 YYREEE (reference sequence). V gave up 4 bases and J gave up 6 bases; unmatched junction bases: 14. CDR3 residues: CASSAGLDRGFREQYF. The CDR3 region has the DNA TGTGCCAGCAGCGCCGGCCTGGACAGGGGCTTTCGCGAGCAGTACTTC.

The chain uses TRBV6-1 and TRBJ2-7; D is unclear. CDR1 is MNHNS and CDR2 is SASEGT in the germline V gene. Trimming took off 6 bases at V and 3 bases at J, with 9 bases between the two ends. The CDR3 consists of 12 residues. The CDR3 DNA reads as TGTGCCAGCAGACTCCCCGACTACGAGCAGTACTTC. Its protein is CASRLPDYEQYF.

The chain has TRBV2 and TRBJ2-2, with D perhaps being TRBD1 or TRBD2 (5 bases each). V lost 8 bases and J lost 2, with 12 bases in between. Germline CDR1 reads SNHLY; CDR2 reads FYNNEI. The CDR3 contains 14 residues. Here the CDR3 DNA reads TGTGCCAGCTTCTTTGGGGGTAACACCGGGGAGCTGTTTTTT. This codes for CASFFGGNTGELFF.

The rearrangement uses TRBV6-5 and TRBJ1-2; perhaps TRBD1 as D (6 bases). Germline CDR1 and CDR2: MNHEY and SVGAGI. The CDR3 length is 13 residues. V dropped 6 bases and J dropped 10 bases, with 18 bases sitting between them. CDR3 sequence (DNA): TGTGCCAGCAGAGCAGGGGCAGGGACATTCTACACCTTC. Residues: CASRAGAGTFYTF.

This clone turned up a few times. CDR3 protein: CASSQQGRANYGYTF. DNA for the CDR3: TGTGCCAGCAGCCAACAGGGAAGAGCTAACTATGGCTACACCTTC. This chain links TRBV13 with TRBJ1-2; the D gene is possibly TRBD1 (6 bases). Germline V gives CDR1 PRHDT, CDR2 FYEKMQ (reference sequence). This CDR3 region has 15 residues. V was shortened by 5 bases and J by 0 bases, with 13 bases between the two germline ends.

The chain uses TRBV29-1 and TRBJ2-7; TRBD2 matches 7 bases. CDR3 length: 14 residues. CDR1 and CDR2 (germline): SQVTM, ANQGSEA. V shed 0 bases and J 7 bases; nucleotides not matched to a gene: 9. The CDR3 reads CSVEERGGRGEQYF. Written as DNA, the CDR3 is TGCAGCGTTGAAGAAAGGGGAGGGCGAGGGGAGCAGTACTTC.

The gene calls are TRBV5-1 and TRBJ2-1, with D uncertain. The V end lost 0 bases, the J end lost 4 bases, and 11 bases lay between the germline ends. The CDR3 length is 15 residues. Germline V gives CDR1 SGHRS, CDR2 YFSETQ. CDR3 DNA: TGCGCCAGCAGCTTGGTGCCACTACCTTACAATGAGCAGTTCTTC. Encoded protein: CASSLVPLPYNEQFF.

This clone turned up a few times. The chain joins TRBV25-1 to TRBJ2-1, with no clear D. CDR3 length: 13 residues. V dropped 2 bases and J dropped 10 bases, with 12 bases sitting between them. CDR1 MGHDK and CDR2 SYGVNS come from the germline V gene. CDR3 sequence reads: CASSEGLLQEQFF. DNA of the CDR3: TGTGCCAGCAGTGAAGGGCTACTTCAGGAGCAGTTCTTC.

V and J are TRBV5-1 and TRBJ2-2, with 9 bases fitting TRBD1. Unmatched junction bases numbered 8, after V lost 4 bases and J lost 7 bases. Germline V gene lookup returns CDR1 SGHRS and CDR2 YFSETQ. The CDR3 spans 15 residues. This CDR3 is CASSAGTGNDGELFF. The CDR3 region has the DNA TGCGCCAGCAGCGCCGGGACAGGGAACGACGGGGAGCTGTTTTTT.

The rearrangement uses TRBV10-2 and TRBJ2-5, with D perhaps TRBD2 (6 bases). From germline, CDR1 is WSHSY and CDR2 SAAADI. The CDR3 has 13 amino acids. The V gene lost 7 bases and the J gene lost 4 bases, with 13 bases spanning the gap. CDR3 loop: CASTARRGETQYF. CDR3 in DNA: TGCGCCAGCACCGCTAGGAGGGGAGAGACCCAGTACTTC.

The chain uses TRBV5-1 and TRBJ1-6; D remains unclear. The CDR3 spans 16 residues. CDR1 is SGHRS and CDR2 is YFSETQ in the germline V gene. The V and J ends lost 4 bases and 4 bases respectively, with 15 bases between them. The CDR3 loop is CASSLLGVEYNSPLHF. Written as DNA, the CDR3 is TGCGCCAGCAGCCTCCTTGGGGTCGAATATAATTCACCCCTCCACTTT.

This rearrangement joins TRBV2 to TRBJ1-2; the D is unclear. The length of the CDR3 is 13 residues. Germline V lookup: CDR1 SNHLY, CDR2 FYNNEI. Deletions cut 4 bases from V and 1 base from J, with 7 bases between. The chain's CDR3 is CASSAEGNYGYTF. CDR3 in DNA: TGTGCCAGCAGTGCAGAGGGTAACTATGGCTACACCTTC.

V is TRBV28 and J is TRBJ1-1; TRBD1 matches at 10 bases. The CDR3 length is 15 residues. Per germline, CDR1 MDHEN and CDR2 SYDVKM. The trim removed 5 bases at V and 1 base at J, leaving 4 bases unmatched. CDR3 coding DNA: TGTGCCAGCAGTCAAGGGGACAGGGGGAACACTGAAGCTTTCTTT. This encodes CASSQGDRGNTEAFF.

The rearrangement uses TRBV5-6 and TRBJ1-5, with D perhaps TRBD1 (6 bases). This CDR3 has 15 residues. V lost 0 bases to trimming and J lost 5 bases, with 12 bases between them. Germline CDR1 reads SGHDT; CDR2 reads YYEEEE. The CDR3 protein is CASSLGRGSDQPQHF. CDR3 sequence (DNA): TGTGCCAGCAGCTTGGGGAGGGGGAGCGATCAGCCCCAGCATTTT.

This clone was recorded once. The rearrangement joins TRBV5-1 to TRBJ1-2; D is unresolved. In germline, CDR1 is SGHRS, CDR2 YFSETQ. The CDR3 sequence is 14 residues long. V shed 4 bases and J shed 8 bases, with 18 bases lying between them. The CDR3 loop is CASSVTGPPLGYTF. The CDR3 bases are TGCGCCAGCAGCGTGACTGGACCGCCCTTGGGCTACACCTTC.

V and J are TRBV28 and TRBJ1-4; 10 bases line up with TRBD1. CDR3 length equals 16 residues. The germline CDR1 and CDR2 sequences are MDHEN and SYDVKM. V lost 6 bases and J lost 11; bases outside the gene matches: 15. The CDR3 loop is CASRRDRGEGRQKLFF. The CDR3 region has the DNA TGTGCCAGCAGGCGGGACAGGGGCGAGGGCAGGCAGAAACTGTTTTTT. Using reference TRBV28 and TRBJ1-4 for the parts outside the CDR3, the full variable domain is DVKVTQSSRYLVKRTGEKVFLECVQDMDHENMFWYRQDPGLGLRLIYFSYDVKMKEKGDIPEGYSVSREKKERFSLILESASTNQTSMYLCASRRDRGEGRQKLFFGSGTQLSVL.

A single count supports this clone. The V gene is TRBV29-1, the J gene TRBJ2-3; the D is unclear. Trimming cost V 7 bases and J 0 bases, with 11 bases left between them. In germline, CDR1 is SQVTM, CDR2 ANQGSEA. The CDR3 runs to 13 residues. The CDR3 DNA follows: TGCAGCGCCGCGGTAGGGAGCACAGATACGCAGTATTTT. Residues: CSAAVGSTDTQYF.

The rearrangement uses TRBV14 and TRBJ2-1; 12 bases line up with TRBD2. The CDR3 loop spans 15 amino acids. With V trimmed by 4 bases and J by 6 bases, 4 bases remained unmatched. The germline V gene has CDR1 SGHDN and CDR2 FVKESK. The CDR3 reads CASSRGLAGINEQFF. In DNA, the CDR3 is TGTGCCAGCAGCCGAGGACTAGCGGGAATCAATGAGCAGTTCTTC.

The chain uses TRBV7-3 and TRBJ2-6; no firm D call. V gave up 3 bases and J gave up 4 bases, with 7 bases separating them. Germline V CDR1 and CDR2: SGHTA, FQGTGA. This CDR3 region has 14 residues. CDR3 DNA: TGTGCCAGCAGCTTCCGTCCCGGGGCCAACGTCCTGACTTTC. Translation: CASSFRPGANVLTF. The full variable domain, in which reference TRBV7-3 and TRBJ2-6 provide the parts outside the CDR3, is GAGVSQTPSNKVTEKGKYVELRCDPISGHTALYWYRQSLGQGPEFLIYFQGTGAADDSGLPNDRFFAVRPEGSVSTLKIQRTERGDSAVYLCASSFRPGANVLTFGAGSRLTVL.

The chain joins TRBV19 to TRBJ2-1; 7 bases line up with TRBD2. The CDR3 spans 15 residues. Germline assignment: CDR1 LNHDA and CDR2 SQIVND (reference sequence). Losses at the gene ends were 3 bases for V and 8 bases for J; bases not matched to a gene: 10. The CDR3 loop is CASSIPGLAVDEQFF. The CDR3 DNA sequence: TGTGCCAGTAGTATCCCCGGGCTAGCGGTAGATGAGCAGTTCTTC.

The rearrangement joins TRBV7-2 to TRBJ1-6; D not resolved. V was clipped by 3 bases and J by 6 bases, with 12 bases between them. Germline CDR1 is SGHTA and CDR2 is FQGNSA. The CDR3 spans 15 residues. The CDR3 nucleotides are TGTGCCAGCAGCTTCCTTGGGAGCTCTAATTCACCCCTCCACTTT. This encodes CASSFLGSSNSPLHF.

The rearrangement joins TRBV28 to TRBJ2-7; weak D call: TRBD2 (6 bases). There are 15 residues in the CDR3. The V gene's germline CDR1 is MDHEN and CDR2 SYDVKM. Trimming left V 4 bases short and J 0 bases short, with 13 bases between. DNA for the CDR3: TGTGCCAGCAGTTCCCCGGGGGACGTCTCCTACGAGCAGTACTTC. It yields the protein CASSSPGDVSYEQYF.